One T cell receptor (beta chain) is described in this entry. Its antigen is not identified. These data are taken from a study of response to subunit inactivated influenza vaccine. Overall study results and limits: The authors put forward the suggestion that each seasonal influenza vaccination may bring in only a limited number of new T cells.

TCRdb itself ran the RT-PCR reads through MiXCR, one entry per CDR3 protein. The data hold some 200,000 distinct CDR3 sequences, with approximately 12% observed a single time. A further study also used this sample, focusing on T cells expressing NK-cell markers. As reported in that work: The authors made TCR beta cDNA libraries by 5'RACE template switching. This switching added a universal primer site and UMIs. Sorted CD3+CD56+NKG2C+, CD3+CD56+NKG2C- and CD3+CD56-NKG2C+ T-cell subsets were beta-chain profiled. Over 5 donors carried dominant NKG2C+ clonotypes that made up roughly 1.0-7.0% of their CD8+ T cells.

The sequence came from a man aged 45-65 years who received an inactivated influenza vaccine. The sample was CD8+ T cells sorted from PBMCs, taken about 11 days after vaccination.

Here the CDR3 reads CATSSRAGYTDTQYF. Here the CDR3 DNA reads TGTGCCACCAGCAGTCGAGCCGGGTACACAGATACGCAGTATTTT. The chain combines TRBV15 with TRBJ2-3; D unclear. V was pared by 3 bases and J by 2 bases, with 12 bases between. Germline CDR1 and CDR2: LNHNV and YYDKDF (reference sequence). This CDR3 is built from 15 residues.